The entry below describes one TCR beta chain. Trimming stripped 0 bases from V and 4 bases from J, with 12 bases between. Germline values: CDR1 SGHVS, CDR2 FQNEAQ. This CDR3 contains 15 residues. The data originate from a study of blood T cell repertoires in COVID-19. In the study overall: Acute-phase and convalescent COVID-19 samples originated in the United States, Italy and Spain. Sources were T cells, B-cell-depleted T cells, or PBMCs; the material itself was cDNA or gDNA.

Methods used by the authors: Using reference gene primer amplification, nucleated cell counts were estimated. Only in-frame clones appear in the TCRdb table, and some are missing; sequencing was by immunoSEQ multiplex PCR. That table furnishes V, J and clone size, whereas the DNA furnished D and trimming. The sample contains roughly 66,000 clones, roughly nine tenths of which appear only once. Material: peripheral blood. The sequence came from a human donor in a cohort sampled during active COVID-19. The V gene is TRBV7-8, the J gene TRBJ1-2; D is unclear. DNA for the CDR3: TGTGCCAGCAGCTTAGCGGGTACAGACGTCTATGGCTACACCTTC. Amino acid sequence: CASSLAGTDVYGYTF.